This T cell receptor beta chain came from a study of T cell repertoires in cytomegalovirus infection (dated by TCRdb to between 2019 and 2020). Study-wide context: Alongside well-studied HLA-B-restricted epitopes, the peptide stimulations were aimed at recently identified HLA-C-restricted CMV epitopes, whose presentation resists viral immunomodulation. Donor HLA type was relevant to the analysis, because carriage of CMV infection together with the matching HLA type was indicated by public TCR beta signatures. Beyond this particular receptor, the publication reports: In both this cohort and an independent roughly 400-donor cohort, the cumulative frequency of public TCR beta family members distinguished carriers of CMV infection plus the relevant HLA type. In the ex vivo response, HLA-C-restricted CMV-specific TCR beta clonotypes were dominant, and in two of eight donors the single most frequent clonotype came from this HLA-C-restricted group.

The treatment or condition label here, explained by the study, means: in vitro stimulation with specific CMV peptide epitopes to enrich CMV-specific T cells. Comments on this clonotype: Its antigen is not yet known. One base away there is no much larger clone; base qualities are not given.

The germline V gene (reference sequence) sets CDR1 to DFQATT and CDR2 to SNEGSKA. V is pared back by 5 bases and J by 2 bases, with 3 bases lying between the germline termini. Counted from cysteine to phenylalanine, this CDR3 has 10 amino acids. The sequence is cut down to CDR3 DNA, 30 bases in frame from base 1. The sequencer listed for this sample is Illumina HiSeq 1500. TCRdb cleaned the public reads at Q25 with fastp, built clones with MiXCR and kept in-frame beta chains. A single entry per CDR3 protein holds the most common genes and DNA from its merged rows. For this sample there are 550,000 to 850,000 distinct CDR3 sequences; around a third appear just once. The ten largest clones represent 15% to 20% of the sample.

This sequence uses TRBV20-1 and TRBJ2-5; the D segment cannot be called with confidence. This sample comprised cultured PBMCs, obtained from culture after CMV antigen stimulation. The clonotype originates from a human donor in good health (CMV status not recorded). Some clones in this sample may be carry-over from other donors' samples. The bases are TGCAGTGCTTTACAAGAGACCCAGTACTTC. Its protein reads: CSALQETQYF.